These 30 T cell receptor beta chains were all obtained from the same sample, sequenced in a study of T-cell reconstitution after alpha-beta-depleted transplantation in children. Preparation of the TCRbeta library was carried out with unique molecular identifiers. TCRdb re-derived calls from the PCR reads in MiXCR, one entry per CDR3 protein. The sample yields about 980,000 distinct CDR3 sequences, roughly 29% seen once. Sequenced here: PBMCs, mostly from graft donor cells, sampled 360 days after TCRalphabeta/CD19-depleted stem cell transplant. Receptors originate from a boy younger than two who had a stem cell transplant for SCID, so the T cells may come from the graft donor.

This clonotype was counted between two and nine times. The CDR3 loop is CASSHSGVPDTQYF. The CDR3, as DNA: TGTGCCAGCAGCCATAGCGGGGTCCCAGATACGCAGTATTTT. J is TRBJ2-3 and V is TRBV7-9; 8 bases match TRBD2. V trimming: 5 bases; J trimming: 4 bases; junction bases outside the gene matches: 5. CDR1 and CDR2 (germline): SEHNR, FQNEAQ (reference sequence). This CDR3 is built from 14 residues.

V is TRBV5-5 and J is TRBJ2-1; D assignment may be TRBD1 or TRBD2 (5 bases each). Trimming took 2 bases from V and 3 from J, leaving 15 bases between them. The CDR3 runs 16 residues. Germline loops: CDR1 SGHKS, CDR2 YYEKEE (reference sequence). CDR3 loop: CASSFVLGTLYNEQFF. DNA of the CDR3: TGTGCCAGCAGCTTTGTCCTGGGGACCCTCTACAATGAGCAGTTCTTC.

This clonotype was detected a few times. The CDR3 is CATSRGGGLYEQYF. Here the CDR3 DNA reads TGTGCCACGTCCCGCGGCGGGGGTCTCTACGAGCAGTACTTC. The chain has TRBV28 and TRBJ2-7, with TRBD2 matching 7 bases. The germline V gene encodes CDR1 MDHEN and CDR2 SYDVKM. This CDR3 comprises 14 residues. With V trimmed by 10 bases and J by 3 bases, 12 bases remained unmatched.

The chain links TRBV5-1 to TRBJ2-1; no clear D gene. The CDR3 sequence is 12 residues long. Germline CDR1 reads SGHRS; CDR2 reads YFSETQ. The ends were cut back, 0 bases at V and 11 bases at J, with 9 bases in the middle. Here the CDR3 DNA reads TGCGCCAGCAGCTTGGTACTGGAGCAGCAGTTCTTC. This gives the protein CASSLVLEQQFF.

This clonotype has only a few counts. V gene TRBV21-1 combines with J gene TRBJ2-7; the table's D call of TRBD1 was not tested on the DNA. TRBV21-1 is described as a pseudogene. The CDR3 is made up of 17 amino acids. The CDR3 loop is CASSTLEGQGAAYEQYF. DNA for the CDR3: TGTGCCAGCAGCACCCTGGAAGGACAGGGGGCGGCCTACGAGCAGTACTTC.

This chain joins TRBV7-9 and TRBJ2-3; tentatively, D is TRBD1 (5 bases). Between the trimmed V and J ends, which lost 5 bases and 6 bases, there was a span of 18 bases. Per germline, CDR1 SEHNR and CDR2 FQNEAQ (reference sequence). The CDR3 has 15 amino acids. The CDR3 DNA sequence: TGTGCCAGCAGCGTAAAGCAGGGTTTTTTGGATACGCAGTATTTT. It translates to CASSVKQGFLDTQYF.

CDR3 in amino acids: CASSYNSMSGYTF. The DNA of the CDR3 is TGTGCCAGCAGCTATAACTCGATGAGTGGCTACACCTTC. V and J are TRBV6-5 and TRBJ1-2; D unclear. Germline V gives CDR1 MNHEY, CDR2 SVGAGI. The CDR3 extends over 13 amino acids. The V and J ends lost 6 bases and 7 bases respectively, with 15 bases between them.

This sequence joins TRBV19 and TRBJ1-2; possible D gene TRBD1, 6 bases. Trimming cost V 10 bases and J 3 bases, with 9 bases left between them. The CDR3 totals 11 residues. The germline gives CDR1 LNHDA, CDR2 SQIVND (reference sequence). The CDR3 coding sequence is TGTGCCACCCGGGGGCACTATGGCTACACCTTC. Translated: CATRGHYGYTF.

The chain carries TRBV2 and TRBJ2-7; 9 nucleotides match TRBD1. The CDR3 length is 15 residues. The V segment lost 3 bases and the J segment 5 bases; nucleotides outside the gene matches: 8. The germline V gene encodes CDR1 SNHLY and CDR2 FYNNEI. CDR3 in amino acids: CASSEGGTGNHEQYF. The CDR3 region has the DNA TGTGCCAGCAGTGAGGGGGGGACAGGGAACCACGAGCAGTACTTC.

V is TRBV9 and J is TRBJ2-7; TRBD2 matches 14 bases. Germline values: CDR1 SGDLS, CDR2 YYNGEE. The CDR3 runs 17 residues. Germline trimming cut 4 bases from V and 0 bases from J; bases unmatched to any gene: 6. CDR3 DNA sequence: TGTGCCAGCAGCCCGGGACTAGCGGGGGTCAACTCCTACGAGCAGTACTTC. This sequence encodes CASSPGLAGVNSYEQYF.

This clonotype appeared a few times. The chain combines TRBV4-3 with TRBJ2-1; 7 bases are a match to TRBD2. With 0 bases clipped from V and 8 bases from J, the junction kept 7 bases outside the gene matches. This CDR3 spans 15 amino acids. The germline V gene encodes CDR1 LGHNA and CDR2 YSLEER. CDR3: CASSQEGLAVYEQFF. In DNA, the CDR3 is TGCGCCAGCAGCCAAGAGGGCCTAGCGGTCTATGAGCAGTTCTTC.

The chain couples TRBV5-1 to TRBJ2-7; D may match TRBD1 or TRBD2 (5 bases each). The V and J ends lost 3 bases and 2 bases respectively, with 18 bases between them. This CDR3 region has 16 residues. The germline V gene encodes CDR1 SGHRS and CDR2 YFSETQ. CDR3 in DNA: TGCGCCAGCAGCTCGGCCCCCGGGACGGGTACCTACGAGCAGTACTTC. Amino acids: CASSSAPGTGTYEQYF.

The CDR3 loop is CSADALDRTKETQYF. For the CDR3, the DNA is TGCAGTGCCGATGCCTTGGACAGGACCAAAGAGACCCAGTACTTC. The chain employs TRBV20-1 and TRBJ2-5, with 7 bases fitting TRBD1. Losses at the gene ends were 6 bases for V and 3 bases for J; bases not matched to a gene: 13. Germline CDR1 and CDR2: DFQATT and SNEGSKA (reference sequence). The CDR3 is 15 residues long.

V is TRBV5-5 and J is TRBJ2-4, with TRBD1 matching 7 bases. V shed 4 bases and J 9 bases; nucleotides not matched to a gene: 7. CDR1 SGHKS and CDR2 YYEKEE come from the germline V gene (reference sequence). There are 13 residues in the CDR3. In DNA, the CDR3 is TGTGCCAGCAGCCTTCAGGGGGTACCCATTCAGTACTTC. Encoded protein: CASSLQGVPIQYF. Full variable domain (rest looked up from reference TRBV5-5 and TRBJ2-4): DAGVTQSPTHLIKTRGQQVTLRCSPISGHKSVSWYQQVLGQGPQFIFQYYEKEERGRGNFPDRFSARQFPNYSSELNVNALLLGDSALYLCASSLQGVPIQYFGAGTRLSVL.

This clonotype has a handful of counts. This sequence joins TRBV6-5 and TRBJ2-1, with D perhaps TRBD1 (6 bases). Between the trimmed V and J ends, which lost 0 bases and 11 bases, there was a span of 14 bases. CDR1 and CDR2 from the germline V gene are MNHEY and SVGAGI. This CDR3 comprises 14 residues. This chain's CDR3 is CASSYSFEGTQQFF. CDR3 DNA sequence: TGTGCCAGCAGTTACTCATTCGAGGGGACACAGCAGTTCTTC.

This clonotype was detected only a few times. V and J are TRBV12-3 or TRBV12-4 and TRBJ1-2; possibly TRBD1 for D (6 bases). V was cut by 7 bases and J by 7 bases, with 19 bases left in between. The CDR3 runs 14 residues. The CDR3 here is CASIPQGISGGYTF. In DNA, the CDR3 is TGTGCCAGCATTCCCCAGGGGATTAGCGGTGGCTACACCTTC.

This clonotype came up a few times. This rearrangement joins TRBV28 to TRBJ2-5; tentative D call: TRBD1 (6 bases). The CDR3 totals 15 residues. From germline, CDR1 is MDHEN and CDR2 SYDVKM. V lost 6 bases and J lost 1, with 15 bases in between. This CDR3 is CASSPPGQLQETQYF. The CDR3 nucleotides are TGTGCCAGCAGCCCGCCAGGACAGCTCCAAGAGACCCAGTACTTC.

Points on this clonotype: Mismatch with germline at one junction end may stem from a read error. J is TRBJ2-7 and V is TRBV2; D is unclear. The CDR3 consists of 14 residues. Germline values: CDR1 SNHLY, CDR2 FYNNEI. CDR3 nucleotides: TGTGCCAGCAGTGGCTTAAGAGGCTTATCCGAGAAGTACTTC. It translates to CASSGLRGLSEKYF. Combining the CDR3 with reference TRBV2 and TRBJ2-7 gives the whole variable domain EPEVTQTPSHQVTQMGQEVILRCVPISNHLYFYWYRQILGQKVEFLVSFYNNEISEKSEIFDDQFSVERPDGSNFTLKIRSTKLEDSAMYFCASSGLRGLSEKYFGPGTRLTVT.

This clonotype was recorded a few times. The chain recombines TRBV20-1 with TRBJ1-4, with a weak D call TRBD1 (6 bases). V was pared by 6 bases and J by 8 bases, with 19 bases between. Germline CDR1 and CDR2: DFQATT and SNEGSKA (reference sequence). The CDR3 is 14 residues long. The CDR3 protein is CSARRGGVGEKLFF. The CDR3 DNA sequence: TGCAGTGCGCGAAGGGGGGGGGTCGGGGAAAAACTGTTTTTT.

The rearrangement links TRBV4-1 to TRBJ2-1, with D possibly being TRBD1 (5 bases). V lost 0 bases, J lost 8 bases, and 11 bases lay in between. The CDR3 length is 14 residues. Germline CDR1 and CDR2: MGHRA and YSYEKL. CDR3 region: CASSQDARGHEQFF. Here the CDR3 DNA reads TGCGCCAGCAGCCAAGATGCTAGGGGCCATGAGCAGTTCTTC.

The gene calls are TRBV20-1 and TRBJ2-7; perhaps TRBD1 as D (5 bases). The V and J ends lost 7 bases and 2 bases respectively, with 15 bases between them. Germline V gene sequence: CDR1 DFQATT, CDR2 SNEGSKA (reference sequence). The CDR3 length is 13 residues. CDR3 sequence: CSVSLGPTYEQYF. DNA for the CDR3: TGCAGTGTCAGTCTGGGGCCTACCTACGAGCAGTACTTC.

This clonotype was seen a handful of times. CDR3 region: CSVGRSEQFF. In DNA form, the CDR3 reads TGCAGCGTTGGAAGGAGTGAGCAGTTCTTC. The genes are TRBV29-1 and TRBJ2-1; unclear D gene. V lost 4 bases and J 9 bases, leaving 7 bases between the germline ends. The CDR3 runs to 10 residues. Germline-derived CDR1 and CDR2 are SQVTM and ANQGSEA.

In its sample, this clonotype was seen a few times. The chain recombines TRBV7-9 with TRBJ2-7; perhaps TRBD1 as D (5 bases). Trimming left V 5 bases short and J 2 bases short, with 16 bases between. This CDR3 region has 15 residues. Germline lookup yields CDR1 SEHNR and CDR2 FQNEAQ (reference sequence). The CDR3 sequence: CASSVQGRAAYEQYF. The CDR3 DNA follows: TGTGCCAGCAGCGTCCAGGGAAGGGCTGCCTACGAGCAGTACTTC.

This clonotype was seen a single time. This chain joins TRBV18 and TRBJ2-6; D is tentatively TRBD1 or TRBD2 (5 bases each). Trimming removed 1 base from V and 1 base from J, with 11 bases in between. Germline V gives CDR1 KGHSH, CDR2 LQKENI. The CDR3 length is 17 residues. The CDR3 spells CASSPLQGESGANVLTF. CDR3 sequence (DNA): TGTGCCAGCTCACCACTGCAGGGAGAGTCTGGGGCCAACGTCCTGACTTTC.

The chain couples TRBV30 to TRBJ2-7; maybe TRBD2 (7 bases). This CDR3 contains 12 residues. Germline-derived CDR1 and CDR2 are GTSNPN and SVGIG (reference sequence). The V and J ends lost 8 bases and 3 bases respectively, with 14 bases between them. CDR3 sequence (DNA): TGTGCCGCTTCGGGGGGCTTCTACGAGCAGTACTTC. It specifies CAASGGFYEQYF.

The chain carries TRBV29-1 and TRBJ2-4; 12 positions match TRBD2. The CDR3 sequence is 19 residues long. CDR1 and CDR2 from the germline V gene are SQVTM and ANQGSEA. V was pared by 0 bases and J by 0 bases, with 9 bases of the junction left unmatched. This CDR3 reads CSVEDSSSGRDLAKNIQYF. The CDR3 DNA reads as TGCAGCGTTGAAGATTCGTCTAGCGGGAGGGATTTAGCCAAAAACATTCAGTACTTC.

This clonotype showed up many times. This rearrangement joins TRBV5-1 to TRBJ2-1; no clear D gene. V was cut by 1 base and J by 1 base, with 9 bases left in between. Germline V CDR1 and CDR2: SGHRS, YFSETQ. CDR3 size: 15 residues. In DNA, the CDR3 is TGCGCCAGCAGCTTGCTGTCCAGATCCTACAATGAGCAGTTCTTC. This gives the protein CASSLLSRSYNEQFF. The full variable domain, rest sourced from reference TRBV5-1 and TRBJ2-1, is KAGVTQTPRYLIKTRGQQVTLSCSPISGHRSVSWYQQTPGQGLQFLFEYFSETQRNKGNFPGRFSGRQFSNSRSEMNVSTLELGDSALYLCASSLLSRSYNEQFFGPGTRLTVL.

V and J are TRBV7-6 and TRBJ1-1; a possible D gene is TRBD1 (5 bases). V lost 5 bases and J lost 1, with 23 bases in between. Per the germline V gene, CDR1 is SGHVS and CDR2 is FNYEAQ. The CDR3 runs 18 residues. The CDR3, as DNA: TGTGCCAGCAGCCCCAGTGGGGGGACGGGTACCAAGAACACTGAAGCTTTCTTT. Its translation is CASSPSGGTGTKNTEAFF.

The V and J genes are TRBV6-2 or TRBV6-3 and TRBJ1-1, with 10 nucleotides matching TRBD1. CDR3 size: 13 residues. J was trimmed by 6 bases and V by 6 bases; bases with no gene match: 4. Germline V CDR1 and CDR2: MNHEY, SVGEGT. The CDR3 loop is CASRGTGASEAFF. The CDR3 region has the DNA TGTGCCAGCAGGGGGACAGGGGCCTCTGAAGCTTTCTTT.

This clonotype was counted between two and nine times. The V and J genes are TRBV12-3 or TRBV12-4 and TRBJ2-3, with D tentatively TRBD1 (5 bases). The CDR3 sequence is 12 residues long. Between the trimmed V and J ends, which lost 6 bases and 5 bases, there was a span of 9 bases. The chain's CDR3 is CASSLTVDTQYF. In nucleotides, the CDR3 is TGTGCCAGCAGCCTGACAGTAGATACGCAGTATTTT.